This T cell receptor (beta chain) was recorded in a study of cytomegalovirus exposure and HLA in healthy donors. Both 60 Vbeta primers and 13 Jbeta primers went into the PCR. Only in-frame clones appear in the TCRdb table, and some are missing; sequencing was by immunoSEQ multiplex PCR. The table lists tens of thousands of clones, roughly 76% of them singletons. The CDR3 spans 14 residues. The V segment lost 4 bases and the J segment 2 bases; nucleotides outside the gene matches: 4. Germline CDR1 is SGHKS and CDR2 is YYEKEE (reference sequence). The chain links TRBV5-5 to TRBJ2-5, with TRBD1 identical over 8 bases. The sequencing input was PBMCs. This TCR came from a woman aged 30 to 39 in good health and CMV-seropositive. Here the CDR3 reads CASSATGGQETQYF. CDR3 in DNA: TGTGCCAGCAGCGCCACAGGGGGACAAGAGACCCAGTACTTC.